The 29 T cell receptor beta chains below were found in one sample sequenced in a study of blood T cell repertoires in COVID-19 (dated by TCRdb to 2018 to 2020). Library generation was performed with the immunoSEQ multiplex PCR assay. TCRdb's version of the immuneACCESS table is confined to in-frame rearrangements and falls short of the full clone set. An unresolved V gene accounts for under half of the shortfall where checked; the remainder is of unknown origin. The sample profile shows around 130,000 clones; approximately 87% of them were found once. 3% to 4% of the sample belongs to the ten largest clones. Material: peripheral blood. These receptors were taken from a man in his 60s with acute or convalescent COVID-19.

The chain joins TRBV6-1 to TRBJ1-5, with 8 nucleotides matching TRBD1. Germline lookup yields CDR1 MNHNS and CDR2 SASEGT. The V and J ends lost 4 bases and 0 bases, in that order; junction bases with no gene match: 5. The CDR3 contains 16 residues. CDR3 DNA: TGTGCCAGCAGTGCCTCCACAGGGGGTAGCAATCAGCCCCAGCATTTT. It specifies CASSASTGGSNQPQHF.

CDR3 sequence (DNA): TGTGCCAGCTCACCGGGGACAGGGTATTATGGCTACACCTTC. The encoded protein is CASSPGTGYYGYTF. V and J are TRBV18 and TRBJ1-2; 9 nucleotides match TRBD1. CDR3 size: 14 residues. The junction had 4 bases not matched to a gene; V was cut back by 3 bases and J by 5 bases. Looked up from germline, CDR1 is KGHSH and CDR2 is LQKENI.

This rearrangement joins TRBV18 to TRBJ2-3; possibly TRBD2 for D (6 bases). The CDR3 is 16 amino acids. V lost 0 bases, J lost 2 bases, and 12 bases lay in between. Germline-derived CDR1 and CDR2 are KGHSH and LQKENI. The CDR3 here is CASSPPPGASTDTQYF. The DNA of the CDR3 is TGTGCCAGCTCACCACCTCCGGGAGCGTCCACAGATACGCAGTATTTT.

This clone was detected only a few times. The chain combines TRBV15 with TRBJ2-7; 7 positions agree with TRBD1. V dropped 3 bases and J dropped 3; count of bases not matched to a gene: 5. The CDR3 extends over 14 amino acids. CDR1 is LNHNV and CDR2 is YYDKDF in the germline V gene (reference sequence). The CDR3 DNA is TGTGCCACCAGCAGCACAGGGGATAACTACGAGCAGTACTTC. Its protein is CATSSTGDNYEQYF. The full variable domain, completed using reference TRBV15 and TRBJ2-7, is DAMVIQNPRYQVTQFGKPVTLSCSQTLNHNVMYWYQQKSSQAPKLLFHYYDKDFNNEADTPDNFQSRRPNTSFCFLDIRSPGLGDTAMYLCATSSTGDNYEQYFGPGTRLTVT.

This chain links TRBV5-1 with TRBJ2-5; TRBD2 agrees at 10 bases. The junction had 4 bases not matched to a gene; V was cut back by 0 bases and J by 5 bases. This CDR3 is built from 15 residues. CDR1 SGHRS and CDR2 YFSETQ come from the germline V gene. CDR3: CASSLASGSGETQYF. The CDR3 bases are TGCGCCAGCAGCTTGGCTAGCGGGAGTGGGGAGACCCAGTACTTC.

V and J are TRBV18 and TRBJ2-1; tentative D call: TRBD2 (5 bases). V lost 3 bases, J lost 3 bases, and 9 bases lay in between. This CDR3 has 14 residues. The germline gives CDR1 KGHSH, CDR2 LQKENI. In DNA form, the CDR3 reads TGTGCCAGCTCACCGGGAGTTGGCTACAATGAGCAGTTCTTC. Protein sequence: CASSPGVGYNEQFF.

V gene TRBV7-2 combines with J gene TRBJ2-3; no clear D. CDR1 and CDR2 (germline): SGHTA, FQGNSA. This CDR3 is built from 13 residues. V was shortened by 2 bases and J by 4 bases, with 7 bases between the two germline ends. The CDR3 coding sequence is TGTGCCAGCAGCTTATATGTTGCAGATACGCAGTATTTT. Translated: CASSLYVADTQYF.

This sequence joins TRBV5-1 and TRBJ1-1; a weak D match, TRBD1 (6 bases). The length of the CDR3 is 15 residues. CDR1 is SGHRS, CDR2 YFSETQ, per germline. V was trimmed by 2 bases and J by 1 base, leaving 12 bases between them. CDR3 loop: CASSFTGTPNTEAFF. CDR3 DNA sequence: TGCGCCAGCAGCTTTACCGGGACACCGAACACTGAAGCTTTCTTT. The entire variable domain, with the rest obtained from reference TRBV5-1 and TRBJ1-1, is as follows: KAGVTQTPRYLIKTRGQQVTLSCSPISGHRSVSWYQQTPGQGLQFLFEYFSETQRNKGNFPGRFSGRQFSNSRSEMNVSTLELGDSALYLCASSFTGTPNTEAFFGQGTRLTVV.

The J gene is TRBJ2-7, the V gene TRBV7-9; 9 bases map to TRBD1. V lost 4 bases and J lost 0; bases outside the gene matches: 10. The germline V gene has CDR1 SEHNR and CDR2 FQNEAQ (reference sequence). This CDR3 region has 17 residues. In nucleotides, the CDR3 is TGTGCCAGCAGCTCCTCCGGGACAGGGCCTAACTCCTACGAGCAGTACTTC. Protein sequence: CASSSSGTGPNSYEQYF. The complete variable domain, with remaining parts taken from reference TRBV7-9 and TRBJ2-7, reads DTGVSQNPRHKITKRGQNVTFRCDPISEHNRLYWYRQTLGQGPEFLTYFQNEAQLEKSRLLSDRFSAERPKGSFSTLEIQRTEQGDSAMYLCASSSSGTGPNSYEQYFGPGTRLTVT.

The chain couples TRBV4-2 to TRBJ2-2; D gene ambiguous. Germline CDR1 LGHNA, CDR2 YNFKEQ. V lost 4 bases to trimming and J lost 5 bases, with 8 bases between them. The CDR3 spans 13 residues. The CDR3 is CASSRAGTGELFF. In DNA form, the CDR3 reads TGTGCCAGCAGCCGAGCTGGTACCGGGGAGCTGTTTTTT.

J is TRBJ1-2 and V is TRBV19; possible D gene TRBD1, 5 bases. This CDR3 is built from 15 residues. The ends were cut back, 5 bases at V and 4 bases at J, with 17 bases in the middle. CDR1 and CDR2 from the germline V gene are LNHDA and SQIVND (reference sequence). In DNA form, the CDR3 reads TGTGCCAGTAGTGCTGGACAAGGCGGGGGCTATGGCTACACCTTC. It translates to CASSAGQGGGYGYTF.

This chain uses TRBV5-4 with TRBJ1-2; 7 bases align to TRBD1. V lost 4 bases to trimming and J lost 8 bases; unmatched junction nucleotides: 11. The CDR3 is made up of 14 amino acids. Germline V lookup: CDR1 SGHNT, CDR2 YYREEE (reference sequence). The CDR3 is CASSPFDREGGYTF. In nucleotides, the CDR3 is TGTGCCAGCAGCCCCTTCGACAGGGAAGGAGGCTACACCTTC.

This chain uses TRBV3-1 (or the pseudogene TRBV3-2) with TRBJ2-6, with D maybe TRBD1 (6 bases). Trimming took off 0 bases at V and 12 bases at J, with 15 bases between the two ends. The CDR3 loop spans 15 amino acids. Germline values: CDR1 LGHDT, CDR2 YNNKEL (reference sequence). CDR3 in DNA: TGTGCCAGCAGCCAAGATCTTGGGACAACCCGCGTCCTGACTTTC. Protein product: CASSQDLGTTRVLTF.

The rearrangement joins TRBV5-1 to TRBJ1-2, with no clear D. V dropped 2 bases and J dropped 6 bases, with 17 bases sitting between them. Per the germline V gene, CDR1 is SGHRS and CDR2 is YFSETQ. This CDR3 spans 15 amino acids. CDR3 in DNA: TGCGCCAGCAGCTTTGGAGGACGAAGCCCCGATGGCTACACCTTC. It encodes CASSFGGRSPDGYTF.

The chain employs TRBV9 and TRBJ2-3; 13 positions agree with TRBD2. The CDR3 contains 16 residues. J gave up 4 bases and V 4 bases, and 6 bases lay outside the gene matches. The germline gives CDR1 SGDLS, CDR2 YYNGEE. The CDR3 sequence: CASSSRLAGGADTQYF. As DNA, the CDR3 is TGTGCCAGCAGCTCTCGACTAGCGGGAGGCGCAGATACGCAGTATTTT.

J is TRBJ2-1 and V is TRBV10-1, with TRBD2 as a possible D gene (7 bases). This CDR3 spans 12 amino acids. Germline values: CDR1 WNHNN, CDR2 SYGVQD (reference sequence). The V and J ends lost 4 bases and 9 bases respectively, with 10 bases between them. This CDR3 is CASSGGGGEQFF. In DNA, the CDR3 is TGCGCCAGCAGTGGGGGGGGCGGTGAGCAGTTCTTC.

This chain connects TRBV4-1 to TRBJ2-5; D is uncertain. This CDR3 has 15 amino acids. The germline CDR1 and CDR2 sequences are MGHRA and YSYEKL. The V and J ends lost 0 bases and 2 bases respectively, with 10 bases between them. The CDR3 nucleotides are TGCGCCAGCAGCCAAGATGGGCATTTACAAGAGACCCAGTACTTC. Encoded protein: CASSQDGHLQETQYF.

The J gene is TRBJ2-7, the V gene TRBV18; tentative D call: TRBD1 (6 bases). Trimming stripped 0 bases from V and 4 bases from J, with 13 bases between. This CDR3 has 15 residues. The germline CDR1 and CDR2 sequences are KGHSH and LQKENI. CDR3 sequence (DNA): TGTGCCAGCTCACCACCCGGACAGAACCGATACGAGCAGTACTTC. Encoded protein: CASSPPGQNRYEQYF.

V and J are TRBV27 and TRBJ1-6; no clear D. Germline assignment: CDR1 MNHEY and CDR2 SMNVEV (reference sequence). Trimming shortened V by 5 bases and J by 0 bases, and 5 bases separated the two germline ends. CDR3 length equals 14 residues. The CDR3 sequence is CASSPSSYNSPLHF. The CDR3 bases are TGTGCCAGCAGTCCGAGCTCCTATAATTCACCCCTCCACTTT.

The J gene is TRBJ2-1, the V gene TRBV24-1, with TRBD2 identical over 11 bases. With 3 bases clipped from V and 7 bases from J, the junction kept 10 bases outside the gene matches. The CDR3 is made up of 17 amino acids. The V gene's germline CDR1 is KGHDR and CDR2 SFDVKD. The CDR3 sequence: CATSDPRGSGRVNEQFF. The CDR3 bases are TGTGCCACCAGTGATCCCCGAGGTAGCGGGAGGGTTAATGAGCAGTTCTTC.

V and J are TRBV5-1 and TRBJ2-2; maybe TRBD2 (7 bases). V gave up 3 bases and J gave up 1 base, with 13 bases separating them. Per germline, CDR1 SGHRS and CDR2 YFSETQ. The CDR3 has 16 amino acids. The CDR3: CASSSKGGGNTGELFF. The CDR3 region has the DNA TGCGCCAGCAGCTCCAAGGGAGGGGGGAACACCGGGGAGCTGTTTTTT.

This clone was counted only a few times. The chain recombines TRBV24-1 with TRBJ2-1; TRBD2 matches at 8 bases. There are 17 residues in the CDR3. V lost 4 bases and J lost 7; bases outside the gene matches: 14. CDR1 and CDR2 (germline): KGHDR, SFDVKD. The CDR3 is CATSEHSGLGVINEQFF. CDR3 bases: TGTGCCACCAGTGAGCACTCGGGACTAGGAGTAATAAATGAGCAGTTCTTC.

This clone was counted once. The rearrangement links TRBV9 to TRBJ2-7, with D maybe TRBD1 (6 bases). The CDR3 loop spans 14 amino acids. The V end lost 0 bases, the J end lost 5 bases, and 12 bases lay between the germline ends. Germline values: CDR1 SGDLS, CDR2 YYNGEE. This CDR3 is CASSVEAGAHEQYF. For the CDR3, the DNA is TGTGCCAGCAGCGTAGAGGCAGGGGCCCACGAGCAGTACTTC.

This clone was detected a few times. The chain uses TRBV7-9 and TRBJ1-1; weak D call: TRBD1 (6 bases). V was cut by 5 bases and J by 2 bases, with 15 bases left in between. CDR3 length: 15 amino acids. Germline values: CDR1 SEHNR, CDR2 FQNEAQ (reference sequence). The CDR3, as DNA: TGTGCCAGCAGCGCCCCTCGGGGGGGCAACACTGAAGCTTTCTTT. Encoded protein: CASSAPRGGNTEAFF.

The chain joins TRBV7-2 to TRBJ2-7; no reliable D call. The CDR3 sequence is 14 residues long. V dropped 1 base and J dropped 2 bases, with 9 bases sitting between them. Germline V gene sequence: CDR1 SGHTA, CDR2 FQGNSA. Here the CDR3 DNA reads TGTGCCAGCAGCTTAGAACGGTATACCTACGAGCAGTACTTC. Protein: CASSLERYTYEQYF. The variable domain in full, with the rest retrieved from reference TRBV7-2 and TRBJ2-7, is GAGVSQSPSNKVTEKGKDVELRCDPISGHTALYWYRQSLGQGLEFLIYFQGNSAPDKSGLPSDRFSAERTGGSVSTLTIQRTQQEDSAVYLCASSLERYTYEQYFGPGTRLTVT.

The chain combines TRBV27 with TRBJ1-5; 7 nucleotides line up with TRBD1. The CDR3 loop spans 14 amino acids. With 6 bases clipped from V and 7 bases from J, the junction kept 9 bases outside the gene matches. Germline V gives CDR1 MNHEY, CDR2 SMNVEV (reference sequence). The CDR3 protein is CASSITGAGQPQHF. Here the CDR3 DNA reads TGTGCCAGCAGCATCACAGGGGCAGGGCAGCCCCAGCATTTT.

V usage is TRBV18 and J usage is TRBJ2-3; D perhaps matches TRBD2 (7 bases). The V gene's germline CDR1 is KGHSH and CDR2 LQKENI. With 2 bases removed from V and 4 bases from J, the gap between germline ends came to 10 bases. This CDR3 comprises 14 residues. CDR3 coding DNA: TGTGCCAGCTCACCAGGGGGGGGGCCAGATACGCAGTATTTT. Protein sequence: CASSPGGGPDTQYF.

CDR3 sequence: CASSPTGAAGNTIYF. The DNA of the CDR3 is TGTGCCAGCTCACCGACAGGGGCGGCTGGAAACACCATATATTTT. The rearrangement joins TRBV18 to TRBJ1-3, with TRBD1 matching 8 bases. Germline values: CDR1 KGHSH, CDR2 LQKENI. V lost 3 bases to trimming and J lost 2 bases; unmatched junction nucleotides: 3. The CDR3 totals 15 residues.

This clone has a single count. The CDR3 here is CASSFGIDRSQYF. DNA of the CDR3: TGTGCCAGCAGCTTCGGCATTGACAGATCACAGTACTTC. The V gene is TRBV7-3, the J gene TRBJ2-7, with D perhaps TRBD1 (5 bases). V shed 3 bases and J shed 10 bases, with 16 bases lying between them. The CDR3 runs 13 residues. Per germline, CDR1 SGHTA and CDR2 FQGTGA.